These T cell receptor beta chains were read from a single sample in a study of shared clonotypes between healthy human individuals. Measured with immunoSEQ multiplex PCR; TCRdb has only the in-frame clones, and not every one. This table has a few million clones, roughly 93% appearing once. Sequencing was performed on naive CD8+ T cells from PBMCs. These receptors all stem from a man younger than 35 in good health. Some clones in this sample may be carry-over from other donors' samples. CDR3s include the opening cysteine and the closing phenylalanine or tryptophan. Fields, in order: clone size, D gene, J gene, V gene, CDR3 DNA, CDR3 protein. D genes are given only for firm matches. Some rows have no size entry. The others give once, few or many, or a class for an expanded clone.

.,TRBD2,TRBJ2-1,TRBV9,TGTGCCAGCAGCGCTGGAGCGGGAGACTACAATGAGCAGTTCTTC,CASSAGAGDYNEQFF
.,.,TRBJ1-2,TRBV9,TGTGCCAGCAGCGTGTCTATGGGAAACTATGGCTACACCTTC,CASSVSMGNYGYTF
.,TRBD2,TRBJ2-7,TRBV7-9,TGTGCCAGCAGCTCCAGGACTAGGTCCTACGAGCAGTACTTC,CASSSRTRSYEQYF
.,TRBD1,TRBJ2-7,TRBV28,TGTGCCAGCAGTTCGCGGGACAGGGGGCACGAGCAGTACTTC,CASSSRDRGHEQYF
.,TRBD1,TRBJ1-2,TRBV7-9,TGTGCCAGCAGCTTACTGGCGACAGGGGGTGGCTACACCTTC,CASSLLATGGGYTF
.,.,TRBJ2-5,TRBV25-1,TGTGCCAGCAGTGAACAGGGAAGGTACGAGACCCAGTACTTC,CASSEQGRYETQYF
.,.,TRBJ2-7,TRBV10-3,TGTGCCATCAGTGACCTGAGCGGGTCAATCTCCTACGAGCAGTACTTC,CAISDLSGSISYEQYF
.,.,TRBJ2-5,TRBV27,TGTGCCAGCAGTTTTGGCTTATACCAAGAGACCCAGTACTTC,CASSFGLYQETQYF
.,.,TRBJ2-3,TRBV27,TGTGCCAGCAGCCCCCGGGCAGGGACCCCAGATACGCAGTATTTT,CASSPRAGTPDTQYF
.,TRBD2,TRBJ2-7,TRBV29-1,TGCAGCGTTGAACTAGCGGGAGAACTTTCCTACGAGCAGTACTTC,CSVELAGELSYEQYF
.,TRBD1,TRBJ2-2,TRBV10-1,TGCGCCAGCAGTCCGATGAGGGGGCCCACCGGGGAGCTGTTTTTT,CASSPMRGPTGELFF
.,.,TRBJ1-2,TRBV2,TGTGCCAGCCTGGAAGACGGGATACTTGAAGGCTACACCTTC,CASLEDGILEGYTF
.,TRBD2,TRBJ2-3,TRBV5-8,TGTGCCAGCAGCTTGGGCGGGAGAAGCACAGATACGCAGTATTTT,CASSLGGRSTDTQYF
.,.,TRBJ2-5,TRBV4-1,TGCGCCAGCAGCCAAGCGGGACCTACTTACCAAGAGACCCAGTACTTC,CASSQAGPTYQETQYF
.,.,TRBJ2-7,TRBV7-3,TGTGCCAGCAGCCCACAGGGGGGGAACACCTACGAGCAGTACTTC,CASSPQGGNTYEQYF
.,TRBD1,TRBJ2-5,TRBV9,TGTGCCAGCAGCGTTACAGGGGCGGTCTACCAAGAGACCCAGTACTTC,CASSVTGAVYQETQYF
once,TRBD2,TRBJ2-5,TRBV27,TGTGCCAGCAGTTTAATAGGGACGGGAGGGCCATCTGGGGAGACCCAGTACTTC,CASSLIGTGGPSGETQYF
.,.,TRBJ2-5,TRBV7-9,TGTGCCAGCAGCTTAGGACAGCAAGAGACCCAGTACTTC,CASSLGQQETQYF
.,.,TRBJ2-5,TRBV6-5,TGTGCCAGCAGTTACTCGAGCAGCAGCATGCGGGAGACCCAGTACTTC,CASSYSSSSMRETQYF
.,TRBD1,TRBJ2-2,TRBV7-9,TGTGCCAGCAGCGGACAGGGCCGCACCGGGGAGCTGTTTTTT,CASSGQGRTGELFF
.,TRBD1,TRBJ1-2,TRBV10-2,TGCGCCAGCAGTGAAAGCAGGGGGCCGGACTATGGCTACACCTTC,CASSESRGPDYGYTF
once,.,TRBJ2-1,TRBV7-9,TGTGCCAGCAGCTTAGCGAGGGCGGTTTGGAGCGATGAGCAGTTCTTC,CASSLARAVWSDEQFF
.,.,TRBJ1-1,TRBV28,TGTGCCAGCAGTTTTTCAGACACTGAAGCTTTCTTT,CASSFSDTEAFF
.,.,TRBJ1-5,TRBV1,TGCACCAGCAGCCAAGATCGGAAGATTGAAATCGGAGGATATAGCAATCAGCCCCAGCATTTT,CTSSQDRKIEIGGYSNQPQHF
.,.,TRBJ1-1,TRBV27,TGTGCCAGCAGTCCAGCAGAACGGACAGCCCTTGAAGCTTTCTTT,CASSPAERTALEAFF
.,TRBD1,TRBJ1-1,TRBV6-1,TGTGCCACGAATGACAGGGTCCGGCGAGCTTTCTTT,CATNDRVRRAFF
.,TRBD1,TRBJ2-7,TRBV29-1,TGCAGCGTGGGGACAGGGTTCTCCTACGAGCAGTACTTC,CSVGTGFSYEQYF
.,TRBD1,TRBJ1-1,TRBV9,TGTGCCAGCAGCGTAGGAAGGGGGCTGGCTGAAGCTTTCTTT,CASSVGRGLAEAFF
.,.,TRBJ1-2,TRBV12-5,TGTGCTAGTGGCACCTTCCCCGCTATAGGGGGCTACACCTTC,CASGTFPAIGGYTF